These T cell receptor beta chains were read from a single sample in a study of blood T cell repertoires in COVID-19. Clones were sequenced by immunoSEQ multiplex PCR, and TCRdb holds only the in-frame ones, with some missing. The repertoire holds 100,000 to 150,000 clones, around four fifths seen once, with 6% in the top ten. Sequenced material: peripheral blood. The receptor source for this set is a man at least 80 years old with COVID-19, enrolled during active disease. CDR3s include the opening cysteine and the closing phenylalanine or tryptophan. D genes are given only for firm matches. A clone size is listed for some rows: how often the clone was seen (once, few, many), or a class if it is expanded.

D,J,size,V,CDR3,DNA
TRBD2,TRBJ2-1,once,TRBV5-1,CASSLVAGVGNEQFF,TGCGCCAGCAGCTTGGTTGCGGGAGTTGGGAATGAGCAGTTCTTC
NA,TRBJ1-5,NA,TRBV27,CASSLSSLNQPQHF,TGTGCCAGCAGTTTATCCTCCCTCAATCAGCCCCAGCATTTT
NA,TRBJ1-4,few,TRBV3-1/TRBV3-2,CASSRGFSEKLFF,TGTGCCAGCAGCCGAGGATTCAGCGAAAAACTGTTTTTT
NA,TRBJ2-7,NA,TRBV6-5,CASSWGVGGQYEQYF,TGTGCCAGCAGTTGGGGGGTTGGCGGGCAATACGAGCAGTACTTC
NA,TRBJ2-1,once,TRBV28,CASSTSRESHSYNEQFF,NA
NA,TRBJ1-1,NA,TRBV11-2,CASSLGRGTTEAFF,TGTGCCAGCAGCTTAGGGAGGGGAACCACTGAAGCTTTCTTT
TRBD1,TRBJ1-6,NA,TRBV3-1/TRBV3-2,CASSPGQGGSPLHF,TGTGCCAGCAGCCCGGGACAGGGAGGGTCACCCCTCCACTTT
NA,TRBJ2-1,once,TRBV11-2,CASSLGKRFERSYNEQFF,TGTGCCAGCAGCTTAGGCAAACGGTTTGAGAGATCCTACAATGAGCAGTTCTTC
NA,TRBJ1-2,NA,TRBV3-1/TRBV3-2,CASSPGHGLYGYTF,TGTGCCAGCAGCCCTGGACACGGGCTCTATGGCTACACCTTC
NA,TRBJ1-6,NA,TRBV19,CASSWSSSYNSPLHF,TGTGCCAGTAGTTGGAGCAGCTCCTATAATTCACCCCTCCACTTT
TRBD1,TRBJ1-3,NA,TRBV3-1/TRBV3-2,CASSWTGSSGNTIYF,TGTGCCAGCAGTTGGACAGGGAGCTCTGGAAACACCATATATTTT
NA,TRBJ2-3,NA,TRBV7-9,CASSRRDTSTDTQYF,TGTGCCAGCAGCCGCCGGGACACCAGCACAGATACGCAGTATTTT
NA,TRBJ2-1,few,TRBV20-1,CSVERYNEQFF,TGCAGTGTAGAGCGGTACAATGAGCAGTTCTTC
NA,TRBJ1-1,NA,TRBV10-3,CAITPGLGNTEAFF,TGTGCCATCACCCCGGGGTTGGGGAACACTGAAGCTTTCTTT
TRBD2,TRBJ2-5,NA,TRBV5-1,CASSLESGAQETQYF,TGCGCCAGCAGCTTGGAGAGCGGGGCCCAAGAGACCCAGTACTTC
TRBD1,TRBJ2-7,NA,TRBV7-3,CASSAPGQGAGEQYF,TGTGCCAGCAGCGCCCCGGGACAGGGGGCAGGGGAGCAGTACTTC
NA,TRBJ1-3,NA,TRBV24-1,CATSEGGASGNTIYF,TGTGCCACCAGTGAGGGGGGGGCAAGTGGAAACACCATATATTTT